Listed below are T cell receptor beta chains from one sample, sequenced in a study of graft-versus-host responses after intestinal transplantation. Produced via immunoSEQ multiplex PCR; TCRdb's table is partial and in-frame only. The sample holds under 5,500 clones, about 74% seen once. The starting material was ileum tissue, obtained approximately 350 days after intestinal transplantation. Receptor source: a human patient who received an intestinal transplant, so some T cells may come from the graft donor. The conserved cysteine and the conserved F or W are not part of the CDR3 here. Fields, in order: CDR3 length, J gene, V gene, CDR3 protein.

len: 10
j_gene: TRBJ2-7
v_gene: TRBV25-1
CDR3aa: ASSRLAGQQY

len: 10
j_gene: TRBJ2-1
v_gene: TRBV2
CDR3aa: ASDPLTSHLF

len: 12
j_gene: TRBJ2-1
v_gene: TRBV10-3
CDR3aa: AISSGLGINEQF

len: 12
j_gene: TRBJ2-2
v_gene: TRBV7-2
CDR3aa: ASSPRPAGGELF

len: 12
j_gene: TRBJ2-5
v_gene: TRBV7-8
CDR3aa: ASSQRDSGETQY

len: 10
j_gene: TRBJ1-6
v_gene: TRBV7-2
CDR3aa: ASSSSGLPLH

len: 12
j_gene: TRBJ2-3
v_gene: TRBV4-2
CDR3aa: ASSQSERADTQY

len: 11
j_gene: TRBJ1-2
v_gene: TRBV6-1
CDR3aa: ASRSDRDYGYT

len: 10
j_gene: TRBJ2-5
v_gene: TRBV2
CDR3aa: ASTQRGETQY

len: 11
j_gene: TRBJ2-1
v_gene: TRBV6-1
CDR3aa: ASSGQDYNEQF

len: 14
j_gene: -
v_gene: TRBV21-1
CDR3aa: ASTSTAVGHLYEQY

len: 11
j_gene: TRBJ1-2
v_gene: TRBV6-6
CDR3aa: ASSYSTEDGYT

len: 15
j_gene: TRBJ2-1
v_gene: TRBV9
CDR3aa: ASSVASSTSGYNEQF

len: 15
j_gene: TRBJ2-3
v_gene: TRBV4-2
CDR3aa: ASSQSVGLAYTDTQY

len: 13
j_gene: TRBJ2-1
v_gene: TRBV19
CDR3aa: ASSQSLGLANEQF

len: 12
j_gene: TRBJ2-7
v_gene: TRBV19
CDR3aa: ASSFGTEVYEQY

len: 12
j_gene: TRBJ1-1
v_gene: TRBV7-2
CDR3aa: ASSLAVGLGEAF

len: 14
j_gene: TRBJ1-1
v_gene: TRBV5-8
CDR3aa: ASTSPGGIGGTEAF

len: 10
j_gene: TRBJ2-7
v_gene: TRBV6-5
CDR3aa: ASRTDSGEQY

len: 13
j_gene: TRBJ1-5
v_gene: TRBV28
CDR3aa: ASKRGQGAGQPQH

len: 12
j_gene: TRBJ2-1
v_gene: TRBV6-5
CDR3aa: ASSPQRGNNEQF

len: 12
j_gene: TRBJ2-1
v_gene: TRBV5-5
CDR3aa: ASSHGNRGYEQF

len: 14
j_gene: TRBJ2-1
v_gene: TRBV7-6
CDR3aa: ASSLEAFSSYNEQF

len: 12
j_gene: TRBJ2-7
v_gene: TRBV19
CDR3aa: ASSIGGVSYEQY

len: 13
j_gene: TRBJ1-2
v_gene: TRBV15
CDR3aa: ATSRVGQANYGYT

len: 10
j_gene: TRBJ2-7
v_gene: TRBV7-6
CDR3aa: ASSWDRGEQY

len: 14
j_gene: TRBJ2-5
v_gene: TRBV5-4
CDR3aa: ASSLSQLAGQETQY

len: 13
j_gene: TRBJ2-1
v_gene: TRBV5-4
CDR3aa: ASSSESGPYNEQF

len: 10
j_gene: TRBJ2-2
v_gene: TRBV6-4
CDR3aa: ASREDTGELF

len: 13
j_gene: TRBJ2-1
v_gene: TRBV28
CDR3aa: ASRPRTSAYNEQF

len: 15
j_gene: TRBJ1-5
v_gene: TRBV23-1
CDR3aa: ASSQAARSSINQPQH